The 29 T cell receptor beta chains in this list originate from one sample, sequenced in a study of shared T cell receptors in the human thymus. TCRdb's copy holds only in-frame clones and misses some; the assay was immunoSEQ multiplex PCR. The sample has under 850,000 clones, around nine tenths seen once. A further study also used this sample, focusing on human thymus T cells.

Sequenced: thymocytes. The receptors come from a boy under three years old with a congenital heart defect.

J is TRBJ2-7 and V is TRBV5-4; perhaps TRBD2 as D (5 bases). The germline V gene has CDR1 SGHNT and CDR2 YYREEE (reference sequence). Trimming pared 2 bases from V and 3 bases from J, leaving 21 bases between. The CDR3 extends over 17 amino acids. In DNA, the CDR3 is TGTGCCAGCAGCTTCGGTCCCCCTATTAAGCGGATCTACGAGCAGTACTTC. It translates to CASSFGPPIKRIYEQYF.

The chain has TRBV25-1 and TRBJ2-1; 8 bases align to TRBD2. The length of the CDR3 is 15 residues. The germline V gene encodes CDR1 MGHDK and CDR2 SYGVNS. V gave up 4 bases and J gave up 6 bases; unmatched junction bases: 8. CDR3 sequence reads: CASSGTSGASNEQFF. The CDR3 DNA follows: TGTGCCAGCAGTGGAACTAGCGGAGCTTCCAATGAGCAGTTCTTC.

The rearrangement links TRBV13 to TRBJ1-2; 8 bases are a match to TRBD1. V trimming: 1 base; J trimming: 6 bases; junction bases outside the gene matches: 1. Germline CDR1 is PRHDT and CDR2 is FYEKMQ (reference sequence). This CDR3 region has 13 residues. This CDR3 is CASSLEDRDGYTF. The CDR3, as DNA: TGTGCCAGCAGCTTAGAGGACAGGGATGGCTACACCTTC.

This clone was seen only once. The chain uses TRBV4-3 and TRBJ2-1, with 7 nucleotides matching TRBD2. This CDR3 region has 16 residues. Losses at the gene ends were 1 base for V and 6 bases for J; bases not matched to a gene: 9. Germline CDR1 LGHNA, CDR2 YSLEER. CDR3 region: CASSQGMGLPRNEQFF. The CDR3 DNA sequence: TGCGCCAGCAGCCAAGGAATGGGACTACCTCGCAATGAGCAGTTCTTC.

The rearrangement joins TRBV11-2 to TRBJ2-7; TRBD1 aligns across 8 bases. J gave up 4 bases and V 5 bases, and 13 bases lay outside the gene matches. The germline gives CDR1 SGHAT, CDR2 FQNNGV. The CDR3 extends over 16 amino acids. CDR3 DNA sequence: TGTGCCAGCAGCCGTCCAGGAGGGACAGGAAGATACGAGCAGTACTTC. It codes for CASSRPGGTGRYEQYF.

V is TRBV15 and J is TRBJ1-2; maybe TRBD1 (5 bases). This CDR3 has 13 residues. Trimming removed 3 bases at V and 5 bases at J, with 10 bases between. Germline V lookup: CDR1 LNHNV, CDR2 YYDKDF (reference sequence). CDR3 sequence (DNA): TGTGCCACCAGCAGGTACTCAGGGTATGGCTACACCTTC. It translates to CATSRYSGYGYTF.

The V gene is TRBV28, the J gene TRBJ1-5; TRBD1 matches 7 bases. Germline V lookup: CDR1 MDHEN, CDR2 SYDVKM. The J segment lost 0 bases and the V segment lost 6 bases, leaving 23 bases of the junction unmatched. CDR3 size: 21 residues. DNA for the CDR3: TGTGCCAGCAGGTCACCCCGAGAACACAGGGGTCGGGAATATAGCAATCAGCCCCAGCATTTT. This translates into CASRSPREHRGREYSNQPQHF. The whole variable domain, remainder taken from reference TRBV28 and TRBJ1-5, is DVKVTQSSRYLVKRTGEKVFLECVQDMDHENMFWYRQDPGLGLRLIYFSYDVKMKEKGDIPEGYSVSREKKERFSLILESASTNQTSMYLCASRSPREHRGREYSNQPQHFGDGTRLSIL.

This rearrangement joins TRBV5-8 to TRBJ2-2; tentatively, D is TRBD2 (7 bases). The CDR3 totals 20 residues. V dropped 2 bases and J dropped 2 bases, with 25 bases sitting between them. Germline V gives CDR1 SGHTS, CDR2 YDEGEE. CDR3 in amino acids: CASSFGRGLAPQVNTGELFF. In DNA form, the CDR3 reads TGTGCCAGCAGCTTCGGGCGGGGGCTAGCGCCCCAGGTAAACACCGGGGAGCTGTTTTTT. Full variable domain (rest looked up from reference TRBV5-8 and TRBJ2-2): EAGVTQSPTHLIKTRGQQATLRCSPISGHTSVYWYQQALGLGLQFLLWYDEGEERNRGNFPPRFSGRQFPNYSSELNVNALELEDSALYLCASSFGRGLAPQVNTGELFFGEGSRLTVL.

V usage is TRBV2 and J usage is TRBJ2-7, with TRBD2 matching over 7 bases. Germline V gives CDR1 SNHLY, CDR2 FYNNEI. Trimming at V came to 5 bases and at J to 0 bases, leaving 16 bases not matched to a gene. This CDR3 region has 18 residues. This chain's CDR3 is CASSPGGLAGSSSYEQYF. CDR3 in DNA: TGTGCCAGCAGTCCGGGGGGATTAGCGGGCTCCTCCTCCTACGAGCAGTACTTC.

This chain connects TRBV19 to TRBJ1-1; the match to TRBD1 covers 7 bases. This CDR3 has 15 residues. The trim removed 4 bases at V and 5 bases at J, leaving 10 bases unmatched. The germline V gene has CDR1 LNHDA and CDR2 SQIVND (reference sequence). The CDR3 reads CASSSKHRGTTEAFF. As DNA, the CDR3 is TGTGCCAGTAGTAGTAAACACAGGGGAACGACTGAAGCTTTCTTT.

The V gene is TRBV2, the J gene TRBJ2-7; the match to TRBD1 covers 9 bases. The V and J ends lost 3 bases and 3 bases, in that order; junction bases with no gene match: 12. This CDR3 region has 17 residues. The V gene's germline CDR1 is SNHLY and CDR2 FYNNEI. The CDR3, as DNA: TGTGCCAGCAGTGACCCCGAGCCCGGACAGGGGAACTACGAGCAGTACTTC. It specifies CASSDPEPGQGNYEQYF.

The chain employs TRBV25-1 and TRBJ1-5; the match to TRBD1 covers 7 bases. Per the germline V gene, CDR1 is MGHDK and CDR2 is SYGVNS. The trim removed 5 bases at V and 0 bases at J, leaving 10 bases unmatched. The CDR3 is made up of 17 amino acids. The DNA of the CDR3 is TGTGCCAGCAGTTCGGGGACAGAGATTTATAGCAATCAGCCCCAGCATTTT. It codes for CASSSGTEIYSNQPQHF.

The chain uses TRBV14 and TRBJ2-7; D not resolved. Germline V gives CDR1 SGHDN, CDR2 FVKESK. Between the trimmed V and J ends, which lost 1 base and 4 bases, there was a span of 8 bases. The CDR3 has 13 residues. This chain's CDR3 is CASSQALTYEQYF. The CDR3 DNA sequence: TGTGCCAGCAGCCAAGCTCTTACTTACGAGCAGTACTTC.

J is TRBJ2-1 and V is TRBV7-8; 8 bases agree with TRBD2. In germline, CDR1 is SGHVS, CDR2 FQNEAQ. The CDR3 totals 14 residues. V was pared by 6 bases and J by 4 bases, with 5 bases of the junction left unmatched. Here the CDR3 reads CASRPTSGYNEQFF. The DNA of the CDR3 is TGTGCCAGCAGACCCACTAGCGGTTACAATGAGCAGTTCTTC.

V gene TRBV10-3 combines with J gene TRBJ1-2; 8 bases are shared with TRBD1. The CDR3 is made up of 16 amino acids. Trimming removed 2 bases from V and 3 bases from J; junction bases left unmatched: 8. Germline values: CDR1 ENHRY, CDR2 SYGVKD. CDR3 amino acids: CAISEDRGLWDYGYTF. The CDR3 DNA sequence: TGTGCCATCAGTGAGGACAGGGGATTATGGGACTATGGCTACACCTTC.

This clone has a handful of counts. The CDR3 sequence: CASRLEGQGKSGANVLTF. In DNA form, the CDR3 reads TGTGCCAGTAGGCTCGAGGGACAGGGGAAATCTGGGGCCAACGTCCTGACTTTC. V and J are TRBV19 and TRBJ2-6, with 10 bases aligning to TRBD1. Germline V gene sequence: CDR1 LNHDA, CDR2 SQIVND (reference sequence). Trimming removed 6 bases from V and 1 base from J; junction bases left unmatched: 9. This CDR3 comprises 18 residues. Variable domain in full (rest from reference TRBV19 and TRBJ2-6): DGGITQSPKYLFRKEGQNVTLSCEQNLNHDAMYWYRQDPGQGLRLIYYSQIVNDFQKGDIAEGYSVSREKKESFPLTVTSAQKNPTAFYLCASRLEGQGKSGANVLTFGAGSRLTVL.

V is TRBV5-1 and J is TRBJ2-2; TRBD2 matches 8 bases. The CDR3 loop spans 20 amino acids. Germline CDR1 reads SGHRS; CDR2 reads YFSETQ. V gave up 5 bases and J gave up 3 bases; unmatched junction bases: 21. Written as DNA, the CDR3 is TGCGCCAGCAGATCCCGCGGGAGGATGGTCCCGAAAGTCGACACCGGGGAGCTGTTTTTT. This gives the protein CASRSRGRMVPKVDTGELFF.

CDR3 loop: CASSQDWGGRGCRDTQYF. CDR3 DNA sequence: TGCGCCAGCAGCCAAGATTGGGGCGGGAGGGGATGTCGAGATACGCAGTATTTT. The chain employs TRBV4-1 and TRBJ2-3, with 9 nucleotides matching TRBD2. Germline V lookup: CDR1 MGHRA, CDR2 YSYEKL. The CDR3 is 18 residues long. J gave up 5 bases and V 0 bases, and 12 bases lay outside the gene matches.

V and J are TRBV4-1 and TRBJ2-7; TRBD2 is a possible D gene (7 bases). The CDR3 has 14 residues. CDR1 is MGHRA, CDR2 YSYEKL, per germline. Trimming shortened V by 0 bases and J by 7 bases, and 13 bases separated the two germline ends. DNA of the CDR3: TGCGCCAGCAGCCAAGATCGGGGGGCCGGGGAGCAGTACTTC. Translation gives CASSQDRGAGEQYF.

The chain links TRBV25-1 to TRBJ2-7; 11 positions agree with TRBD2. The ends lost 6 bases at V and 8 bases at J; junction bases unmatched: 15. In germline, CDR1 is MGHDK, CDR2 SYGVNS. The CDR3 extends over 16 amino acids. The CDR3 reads CASSQIAGGPRPKQYF. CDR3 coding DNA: TGTGCCAGCAGCCAGATAGCGGGAGGGCCAAGACCCAAGCAGTACTTC.

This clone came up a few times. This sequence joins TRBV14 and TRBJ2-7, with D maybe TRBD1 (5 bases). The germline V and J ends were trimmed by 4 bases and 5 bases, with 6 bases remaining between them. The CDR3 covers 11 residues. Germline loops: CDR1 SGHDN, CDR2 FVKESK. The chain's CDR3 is CASSLRDEQYF. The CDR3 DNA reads TGTGCCAGCAGCCTCAGGGACGAGCAGTACTTC.

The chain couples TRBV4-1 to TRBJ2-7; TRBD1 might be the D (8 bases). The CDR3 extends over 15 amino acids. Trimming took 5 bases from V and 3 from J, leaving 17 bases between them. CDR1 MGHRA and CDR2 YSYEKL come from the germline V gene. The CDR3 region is CASSTRQGRVYEQYF. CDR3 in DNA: TGCGCCAGCAGCACCCGACAGGGGAGGGTCTACGAGCAGTACTTC.

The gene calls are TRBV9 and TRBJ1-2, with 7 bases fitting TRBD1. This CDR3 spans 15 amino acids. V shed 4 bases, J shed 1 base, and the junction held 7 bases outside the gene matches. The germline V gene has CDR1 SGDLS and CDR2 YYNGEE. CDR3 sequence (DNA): TGTGCCAGCAGCCCCACAGGGGCCCTTAACTATGGCTACACCTTC. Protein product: CASSPTGALNYGYTF.

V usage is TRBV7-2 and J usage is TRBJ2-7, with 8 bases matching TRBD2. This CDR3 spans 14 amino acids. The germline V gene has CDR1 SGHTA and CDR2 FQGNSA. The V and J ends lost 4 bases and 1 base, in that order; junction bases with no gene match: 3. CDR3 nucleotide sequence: TGTGCCAGCAGCTATACTAGCGGTTCCTACGAGCAGTACTTC. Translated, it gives CASSYTSGSYEQYF.

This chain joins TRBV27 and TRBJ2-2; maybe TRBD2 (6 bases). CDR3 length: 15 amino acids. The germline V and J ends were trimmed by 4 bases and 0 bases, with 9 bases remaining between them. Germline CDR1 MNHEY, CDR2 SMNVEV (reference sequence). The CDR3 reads CASSCGTSNTGELFF. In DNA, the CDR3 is TGTGCCAGCAGTTGCGGGACCTCGAACACCGGGGAGCTGTTTTTT.

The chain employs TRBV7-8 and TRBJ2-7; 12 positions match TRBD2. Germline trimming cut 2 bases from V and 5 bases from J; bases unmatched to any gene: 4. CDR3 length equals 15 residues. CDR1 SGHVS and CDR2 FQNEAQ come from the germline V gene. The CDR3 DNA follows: TGTGCCAGCAGCTTAAGACTAGCGGGAGACGACGAGCAGTACTTC. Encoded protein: CASSLRLAGDDEQYF. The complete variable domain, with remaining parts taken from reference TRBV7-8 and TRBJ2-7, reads GAGVSQSPRYKVAKRGQDVALRCDPISGHVSLFWYQQALGQGPEFLTYFQNEAQLDKSGLPSDRFFAERPEGSVSTLKIQRTQQEDSAVYLCASSLRLAGDDEQYFGPGTRLTVT.

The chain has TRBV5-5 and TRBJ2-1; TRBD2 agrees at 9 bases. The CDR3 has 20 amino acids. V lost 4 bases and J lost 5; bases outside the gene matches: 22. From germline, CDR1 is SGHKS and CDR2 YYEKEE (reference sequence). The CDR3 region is CASSRISSGGRAGGNNEQFF. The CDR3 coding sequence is TGTGCCAGCAGCCGCATCTCGAGTGGCGGGAGGGCCGGAGGAAACAATGAGCAGTTCTTC.

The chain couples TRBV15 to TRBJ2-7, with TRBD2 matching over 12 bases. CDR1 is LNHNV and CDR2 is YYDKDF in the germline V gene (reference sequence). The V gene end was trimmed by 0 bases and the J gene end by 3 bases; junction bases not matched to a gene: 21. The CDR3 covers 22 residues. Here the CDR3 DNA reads TGTGCCACCAGCAGAGATGCCGCTACTACTAGCGGGAGGTTCACAGGCCACTACGAGCAGTACTTC. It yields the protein CATSRDAATTSGRFTGHYEQYF.

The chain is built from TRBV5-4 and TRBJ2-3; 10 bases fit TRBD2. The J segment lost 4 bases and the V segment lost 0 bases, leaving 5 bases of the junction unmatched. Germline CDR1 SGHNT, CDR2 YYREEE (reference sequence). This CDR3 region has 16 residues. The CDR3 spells CASSLEEAGGADTQYF. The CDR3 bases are TGTGCCAGCAGCTTGGAGGAAGCGGGAGGGGCAGATACGCAGTATTTT.